This T cell receptor beta chain appears in the sequencing data of a study of blood T cell repertoires in COVID-19 (dated by TCRdb to the early 2020s). In terms of the full investigation: Samples covering the acute and convalescent phases of COVID-19 were provided by collaborators in the United States, Italy and Spain. Deeply sampled blood TCRbeta repertoires from subjects exposed to, actively infected with, or recovered from COVID-19 were included in the dataset. The samples were drawn from the first 160 participants of the ongoing ImmuneRACE study and from under 1,500 subjects provided by 6 global collaborators. A freely available public database, intended as a resource for researchers studying the immune response to SARS-CoV-2, is where the repertoires were released. The prospective study material was composed of cDNA or gDNA derived from T cells, B-cell-depleted T cells, or PBMCs. Where available, HLA class I and class II types were taken from metadata supplied by the sample provider and were not determined by assay-based typing. The sample metadata nearly always contained a de-identified subject ID, COVID-19 status, age in years and sex.

V trim: 4 bases; J trim: 0 bases; unmatched bases: 8. From its cysteine to its phenylalanine, the CDR3 spans 17 amino acids. Solely the CDR3 DNA is kept, with 51 bases framed from the first base. CDR1 is given as LNHDA and CDR2 as SQIVND, both from the germline V gene (reference sequence). The collaborating institutions used their own protocols to collect whole blood in K2EDTA tubes. For TCRbeta analysis, collaborators shipped samples as frozen whole blood, isolated PBMCs, or DNA extracted from either of those sample types. This clone appeared once. Which antigen it targets is not known. The sample holds no much larger clone one base away, and base qualities are not on file. Broader findings and caveats from the paper: Clinical and demographic metadata were provided uncurated, with the amount varying by source and participant.

The immunoSEQ Assay, a bias-controlled multiplex PCR, was used to amplify TCRbeta CDR3 regions from genomic DNA. The source study handled its data this way. Within the assay, amplification of reference gene primers was used to estimate how many nucleated cells each sample contained. Sequence reads were collapsed and filtered to measure the absolute abundance of every unique TCRbeta CDR3 rearrangement. For each sample, productive Simpson clonality was calculated as the square root of Simpson's diversity index across productive rearrangements. In its TCRdb copy, this immuneACCESS table keeps in-frame sequences only and misses some clones. Where compared with another copy, unresolved V genes explain less than half of these, and the others have no known cause. That table is the source of V, J and clone size, and D and trimming were worked out from the DNA. The table for this sample lists 35,000 to 50,000 clones; approximately 88% of them were counted only once. The top ten hold 15% of the sample.

The origin of this receptor is a man in his 60s with active COVID-19. Sequenced sample: peripheral blood. Recombination linked TRBV19 to TRBJ2-2, and 7 bases in between align with TRBD1. Here is the DNA: TGTGCCAGTAGTACCATAACCGGGACAGCGAACACCGGGGAGCTGTTTTTT. The translation is CASSTITGTANTGELFF.